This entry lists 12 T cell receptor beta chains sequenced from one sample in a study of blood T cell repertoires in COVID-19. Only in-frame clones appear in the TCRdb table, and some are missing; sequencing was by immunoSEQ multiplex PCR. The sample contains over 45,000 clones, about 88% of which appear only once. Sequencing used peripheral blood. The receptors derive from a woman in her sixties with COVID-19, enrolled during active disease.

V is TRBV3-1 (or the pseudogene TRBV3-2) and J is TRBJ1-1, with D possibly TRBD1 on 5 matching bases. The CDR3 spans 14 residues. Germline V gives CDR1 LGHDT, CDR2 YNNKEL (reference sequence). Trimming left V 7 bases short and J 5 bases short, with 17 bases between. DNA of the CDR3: TGTGCCAGCAACAATCTCGGGGGGGGAACTGAAGCTTTCTTT. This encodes CASNNLGGGTEAFF.

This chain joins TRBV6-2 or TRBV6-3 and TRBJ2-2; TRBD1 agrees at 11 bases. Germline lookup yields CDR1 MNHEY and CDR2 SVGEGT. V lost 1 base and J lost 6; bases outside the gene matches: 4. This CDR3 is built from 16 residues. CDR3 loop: CASSYFGQGAPGELFF. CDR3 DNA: TGTGCCAGCAGTTACTTTGGACAGGGGGCCCCCGGGGAGCTGTTTTTT.

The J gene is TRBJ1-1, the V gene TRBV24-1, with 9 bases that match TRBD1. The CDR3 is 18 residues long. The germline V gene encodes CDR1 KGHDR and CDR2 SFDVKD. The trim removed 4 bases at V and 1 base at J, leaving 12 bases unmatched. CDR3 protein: CATSDSRRPGQGNTEAFF. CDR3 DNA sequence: TGTGCCACCAGTGACTCTAGAAGGCCGGGACAGGGGAACACTGAAGCTTTCTTT.

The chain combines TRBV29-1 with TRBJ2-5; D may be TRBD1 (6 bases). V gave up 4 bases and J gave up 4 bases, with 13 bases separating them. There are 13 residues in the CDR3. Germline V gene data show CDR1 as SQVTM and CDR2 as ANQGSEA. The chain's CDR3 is CSVVGRGLETQYF. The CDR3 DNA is TGCAGCGTTGTGGGCAGGGGTTTAGAGACCCAGTACTTC.

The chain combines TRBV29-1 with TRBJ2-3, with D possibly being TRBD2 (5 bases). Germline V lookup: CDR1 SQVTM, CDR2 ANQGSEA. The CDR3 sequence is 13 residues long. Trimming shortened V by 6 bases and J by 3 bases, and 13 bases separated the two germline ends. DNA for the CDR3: TGCAGCGTGCCCGAGGGTATGACAGATACGCAGTATTTT. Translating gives CSVPEGMTDTQYF.

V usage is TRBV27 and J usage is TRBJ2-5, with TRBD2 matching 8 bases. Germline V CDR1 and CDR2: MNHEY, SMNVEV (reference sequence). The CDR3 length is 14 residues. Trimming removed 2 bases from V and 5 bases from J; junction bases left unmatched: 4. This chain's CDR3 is CASSLEPSGETQYF. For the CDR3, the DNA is TGTGCCAGCAGTTTAGAGCCTAGCGGGGAGACCCAGTACTTC.

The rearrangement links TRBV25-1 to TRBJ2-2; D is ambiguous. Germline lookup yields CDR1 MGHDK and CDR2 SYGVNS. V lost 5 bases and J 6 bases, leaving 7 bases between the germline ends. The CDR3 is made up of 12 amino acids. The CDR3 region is CASSWASGELFF. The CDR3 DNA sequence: TGTGCCAGCAGTTGGGCGTCCGGGGAGCTGTTTTTT.

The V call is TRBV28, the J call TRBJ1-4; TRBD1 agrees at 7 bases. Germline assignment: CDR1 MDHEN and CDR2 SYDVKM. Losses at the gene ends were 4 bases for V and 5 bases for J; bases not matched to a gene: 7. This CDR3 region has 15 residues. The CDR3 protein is CASSSSGTANEKLFF. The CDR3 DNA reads TGTGCCAGCAGTTCGTCCGGGACAGCGAATGAAAAACTGTTTTTT.

CDR3 sequence: CASSQEWTGSSYGYTF. CDR3 coding DNA: TGCGCCAGCAGCCAAGAGTGGACAGGGTCTAGTTATGGCTACACCTTC. This chain uses TRBV4-3 with TRBJ1-2, with 8 bases that match TRBD1. CDR1 and CDR2 from the germline V gene are LGHNA and YSLEER. Trimming removed 0 bases from V and 5 bases from J; junction bases left unmatched: 8. The CDR3 sequence is 16 residues long.

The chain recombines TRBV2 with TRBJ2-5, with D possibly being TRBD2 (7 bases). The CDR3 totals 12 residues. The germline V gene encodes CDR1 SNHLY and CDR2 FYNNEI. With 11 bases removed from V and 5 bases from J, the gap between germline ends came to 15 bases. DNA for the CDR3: TGTGCCGGGGGGGCAGGGGTCGAGACCCAGTACTTC. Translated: CAGGAGVETQYF. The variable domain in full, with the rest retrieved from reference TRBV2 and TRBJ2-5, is EPEVTQTPSHQVTQMGQEVILRCVPISNHLYFYWYRQILGQKVEFLVSFYNNEISEKSEIFDDQFSVERPDGSNFTLKIRSTKLEDSAMYFCAGGAGVETQYFGPGTRLLVL.

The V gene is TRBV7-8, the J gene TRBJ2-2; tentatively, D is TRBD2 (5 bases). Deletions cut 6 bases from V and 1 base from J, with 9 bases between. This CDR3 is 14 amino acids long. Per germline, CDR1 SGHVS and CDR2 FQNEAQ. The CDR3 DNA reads TGTGCCAGCAGAGGAGCGGTGAACACCGGGGAGCTGTTTTTT. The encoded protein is CASRGAVNTGELFF.

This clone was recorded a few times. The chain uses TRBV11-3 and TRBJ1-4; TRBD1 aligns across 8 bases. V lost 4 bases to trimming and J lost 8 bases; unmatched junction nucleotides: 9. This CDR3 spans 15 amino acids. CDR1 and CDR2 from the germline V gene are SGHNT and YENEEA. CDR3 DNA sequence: TGTGCCAGCAGCTCTCCTGGACAGGGAGAAGAAAAACTGTTTTTT. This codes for CASSSPGQGEEKLFF. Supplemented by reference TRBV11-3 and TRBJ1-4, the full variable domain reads EAGVVQSPRYKIIEKKQPVAFWCNPISGHNTLYWYLQNLGQGPELLIRYENEEAVDDSQLPKDRFSAERLKGVDSTLKIQPAELGDSAVYLCASSSPGQGEEKLFFGSGTQLSVL.